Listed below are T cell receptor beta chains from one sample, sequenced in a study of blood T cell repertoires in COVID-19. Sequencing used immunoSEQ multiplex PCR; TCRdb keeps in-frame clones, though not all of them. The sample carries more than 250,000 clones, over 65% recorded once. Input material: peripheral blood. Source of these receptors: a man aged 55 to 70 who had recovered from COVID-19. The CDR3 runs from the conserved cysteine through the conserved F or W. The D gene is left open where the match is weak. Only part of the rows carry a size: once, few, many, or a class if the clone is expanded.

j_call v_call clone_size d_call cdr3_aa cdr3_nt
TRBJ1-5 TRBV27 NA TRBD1 CASSNLGGGNQPQHF TGTGCCAGCAGTAATTTAGGGGGCGGGAATCAGCCCCAGCATTTT
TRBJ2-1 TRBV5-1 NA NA CASSLVTGNEQFF TGCGCCAGCAGCTTGGTGACAGGCAATGAGCAGTTCTTC
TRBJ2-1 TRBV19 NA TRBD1 CASSPRTGGMSYNEQFF TGTGCCAGTAGTCCCCGGACAGGGGGCATGTCCTACAATGAGCAGTTCTTC
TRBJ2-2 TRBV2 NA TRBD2 CASSPSGRNTGELFF TGTGCCAGCAGTCCTAGCGGGAGGAACACCGGGGAGCTGTTTTTT
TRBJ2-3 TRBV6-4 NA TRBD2 CASSRLAGVTDTQYF TGTGCCAGCAGCCGACTAGCGGGGGTCACAGATACGCAGTATTTT
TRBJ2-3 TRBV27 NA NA CASSSLGLTRRDTQYF TGTGCCAGCAGTTCGCTAGGACTCACAAGGAGGGATACGCAGTATTTT
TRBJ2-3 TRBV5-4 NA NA CASSLVSGTDTQYF TGTGCCAGCAGCTTGGTGTCCGGCACAGATACGCAGTATTTT
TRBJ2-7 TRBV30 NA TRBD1 CAWSGRQGAEQYF TGTGCCTGGAGTGGCCGCCAGGGGGCCGAGCAGTACTTC
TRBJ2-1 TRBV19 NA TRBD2 CASSIVGGRGDNEQFF TGTGCCAGTAGTATAGTGGGGGGGAGAGGAGACAATGAGCAGTTCTTC
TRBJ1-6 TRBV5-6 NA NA CASRGRGVNSPLHF TGTGCCAGCAGAGGCAGGGGTGTTAATTCACCCCTCCACTTT
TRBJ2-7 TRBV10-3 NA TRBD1 CAISEGGFGEQYF TGTGCCATCAGTGAAGGGGGCTTCGGCGAGCAGTACTTC
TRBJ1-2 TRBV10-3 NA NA CASGKGGGYGYTF TGTGCCAGCGGCAAGGGAGGAGGCTATGGCTACACCTTC
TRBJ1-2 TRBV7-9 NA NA CASSLTDRSGYTF TGTGCCAGCAGCTTAACGGACAGATCGGGCTACACCTTC
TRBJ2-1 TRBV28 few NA CASSFPRLEQFF TGTGCCAGCAGTTTTCCTCGTCTTGAGCAGTTCTTC
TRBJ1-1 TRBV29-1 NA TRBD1 CSVEIGSTGLRGNTEAFF TGCAGCGTTGAAATTGGGTCGACAGGGTTACGAGGGAACACTGAAGCTTTCTTT
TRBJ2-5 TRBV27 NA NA CASSRGQGSQETQYF TGTGCCAGCTCCCGGGGCCAGGGGTCCCAAGAGACCCAGTACTTC
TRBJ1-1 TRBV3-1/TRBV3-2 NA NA CASSQGHGGNTEAFF TGTGCCAGCAGCCAAGGTCACGGGGGGAACACTGAAGCTTTCTTT
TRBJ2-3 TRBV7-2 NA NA CASSLSLDTQYF TGTGCCAGCAGCTTATCATTAGATACGCAGTATTTT
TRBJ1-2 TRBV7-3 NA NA CASSLSAGAYGYTF TGTGCCAGCAGCTTAAGTGCAGGGGCCTACGGCTACACCTTC
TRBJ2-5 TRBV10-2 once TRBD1 CASRAGGPSETQYF TGCGCCAGCAGGGCAGGGGGCCCGTCAGAGACCCAGTACTTC
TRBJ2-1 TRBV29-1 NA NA CSVEGSSRGSYNEQFF TGCAGCGTTGAAGGATCATCCCGGGGCTCCTACAATGAGCAGTTCTTC
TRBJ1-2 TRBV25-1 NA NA CASSMEGNYGYTF TGTGCCAGCAGTATGGAGGGGAACTATGGCTACACCTTC
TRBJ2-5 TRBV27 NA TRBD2 CASSPTSGSATGTQYF TGTGCCAGCAGTCCTACTAGCGGGAGCGCCACAGGGACCCAGTACTTC
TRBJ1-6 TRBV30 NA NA CAWSATRSPLHF TGTGCCTGGAGTGCGACACGATCACCCCTCCACTTT
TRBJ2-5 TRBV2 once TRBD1 CASRGQGVRETQYF TGTGCCAGCAGAGGACAGGGGGTCAGGGAGACCCAGTACTTC
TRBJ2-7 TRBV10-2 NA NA CASRGDIPYEQYF TGCGCCAGCAGGGGGGACATACCATACGAGCAGTACTTC
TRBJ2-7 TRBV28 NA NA CASTTAGTAYEQYF TGTGCCAGCACCACGGCGGGGACTGCCTACGAGCAGTACTTC
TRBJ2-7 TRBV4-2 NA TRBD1 CASSQAWGQGNYEQYF TGTGCCAGCAGCCAAGCTTGGGGACAGGGGAACTACGAGCAGTACTTC
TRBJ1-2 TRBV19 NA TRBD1 CASSIPGTGVGYTF TGTGCCAGTAGTATCCCCGGGACAGGGGTCGGCTACACCTTC
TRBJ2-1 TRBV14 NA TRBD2 CASSQDRSGSYEQFF TGTGCCAGCAGCCAAGATCGGAGCGGGAGCTATGAGCAGTTCTTC
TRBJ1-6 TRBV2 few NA CASSERYRDSPGSPLHF TGTGCCAGCAGTGAACGGTACCGGGACTCCCCGGGTTCACCCCTCCACTTT
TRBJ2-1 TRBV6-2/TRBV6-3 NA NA CASSYATGRPSSYNEQFF TGTGCCAGCAGTTACGCGACAGGCCGTCCCAGCTCCTACAATGAGCAGTTCTTC
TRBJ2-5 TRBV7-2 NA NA CASSTPGIGGTQYF TGTGCCAGCAGCACCCCAGGGATTGGTGGGACCCAGTACTTC
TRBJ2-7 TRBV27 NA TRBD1 CASSTRQGGYEQYF TGTGCCAGCAGTACCCGACAGGGGGGGTACGAGCAGTACTTC
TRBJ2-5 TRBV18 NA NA CASSTVEHQETQYF TGTGCCAGCTCAACGGTCGAACACCAAGAGACCCAGTACTTC
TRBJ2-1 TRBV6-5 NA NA CAFRFYNEQFF TGTGCCTTCCGGTTCTACAATGAGCAGTTCTTC
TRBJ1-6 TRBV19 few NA CASSLTRNSPLHF TGTGCCAGTAGTCTGACAAGGAATTCACCCCTCCACTTT
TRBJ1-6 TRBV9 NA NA CASSLRGNNSPLHF TGTGCCAGCAGCCTCAGGGGAAATAATTCACCCCTCCACTTT
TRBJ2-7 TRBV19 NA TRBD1 CASSTRGQGRYYEQYF TGTGCCAGTAGTACCCGGGGACAGGGGCGCTACTACGAGCAGTACTTC
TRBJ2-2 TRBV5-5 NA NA CASSLRAGTPGELFF TGTGCCAGCAGCTTGCGAGCGGGGACACCCGGGGAGCTGTTTTTT